This T cell receptor (beta chain) stems from a study of breast tumors, draining lymph nodes, adjacent tissues. Broader study findings: Tumors had less TCR diversity than lymph nodes, more than nontumor tissue.

A single record per CDR3 protein comes from TCRdb applying MiXCR to the multiplex PCR reads. The sample carries 9,500 to 12,000 distinct CDR3 sequences, roughly 53% recorded once. The CDR3 loop spans 17 amino acids. The ends were cut back, 5 bases at V and 0 bases at J, with 17 bases in the middle. Germline V lookup: CDR1 MNHEY, CDR2 SMNVEV (reference sequence). About this clonotype: Its antigen remains unknown.

The source is a female donor with breast cancer. Some clones in this sample may be carry-over from other donors' samples. This rearrangement joins TRBV27 to TRBJ2-1; TRBD2 might be the D (6 bases). Sequencing used breast tumor tissue. The CDR3 DNA is TGTGCCAGCAGTACTGGAGCGGGCCCTAGCTCCTACAATGAGCAGTTCTTC. Encoded protein: CASSTGAGPSSYNEQFF.